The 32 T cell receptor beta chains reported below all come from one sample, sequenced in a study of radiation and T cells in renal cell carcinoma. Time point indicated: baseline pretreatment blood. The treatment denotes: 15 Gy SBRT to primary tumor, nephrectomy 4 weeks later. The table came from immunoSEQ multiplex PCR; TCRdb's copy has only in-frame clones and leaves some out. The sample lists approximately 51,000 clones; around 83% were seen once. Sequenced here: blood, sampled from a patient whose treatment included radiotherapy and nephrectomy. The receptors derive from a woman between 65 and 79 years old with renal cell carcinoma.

The CDR3 is CASSVGPASQETQYF. Here the CDR3 DNA reads TGTGCCAGCAGCGTGGGGCCAGCGAGCCAAGAGACCCAGTACTTC. The chain combines TRBV9 with TRBJ2-5; tentatively, D is TRBD1 (5 bases). The V end lost 2 bases, the J end lost 1 base, and 12 bases lay between the germline ends. This CDR3 spans 15 amino acids. Germline V lookup: CDR1 SGDLS, CDR2 YYNGEE.

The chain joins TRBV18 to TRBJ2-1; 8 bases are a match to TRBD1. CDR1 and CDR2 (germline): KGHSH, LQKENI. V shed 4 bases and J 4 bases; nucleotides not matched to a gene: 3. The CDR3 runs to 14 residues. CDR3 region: CASSHDRGYNEQFF. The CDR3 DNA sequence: TGTGCCAGCTCACACGACAGGGGTTACAATGAGCAGTTCTTC.

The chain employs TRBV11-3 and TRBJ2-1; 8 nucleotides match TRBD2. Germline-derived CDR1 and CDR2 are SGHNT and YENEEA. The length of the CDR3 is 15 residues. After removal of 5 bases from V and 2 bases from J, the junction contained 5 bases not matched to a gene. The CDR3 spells CASSPSGGPYNEQFF. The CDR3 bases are TGTGCCAGCAGCCCGAGCGGGGGACCCTACAATGAGCAGTTCTTC.

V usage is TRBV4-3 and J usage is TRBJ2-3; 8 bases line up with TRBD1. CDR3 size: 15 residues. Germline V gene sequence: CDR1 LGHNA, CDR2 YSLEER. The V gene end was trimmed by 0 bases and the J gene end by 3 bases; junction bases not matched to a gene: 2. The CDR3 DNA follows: TGCGCCAGCAGCCAAGATGACAGGGGAACAGATACGCAGTATTTT. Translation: CASSQDDRGTDTQYF.

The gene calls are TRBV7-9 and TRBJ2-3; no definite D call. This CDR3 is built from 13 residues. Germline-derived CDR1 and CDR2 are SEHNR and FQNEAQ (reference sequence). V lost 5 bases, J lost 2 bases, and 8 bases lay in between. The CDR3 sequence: CASSTRNTDTQYF. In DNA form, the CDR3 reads TGTGCCAGCAGCACCCGGAACACAGATACGCAGTATTTT.

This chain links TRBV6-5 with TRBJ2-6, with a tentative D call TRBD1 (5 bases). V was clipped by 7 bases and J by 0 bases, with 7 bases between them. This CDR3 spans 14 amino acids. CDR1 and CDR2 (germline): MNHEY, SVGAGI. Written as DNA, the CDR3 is TGTGCCAGCAAAAGGGGCTCTGGGGCCAACGTCCTGACTTTC. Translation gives CASKRGSGANVLTF.

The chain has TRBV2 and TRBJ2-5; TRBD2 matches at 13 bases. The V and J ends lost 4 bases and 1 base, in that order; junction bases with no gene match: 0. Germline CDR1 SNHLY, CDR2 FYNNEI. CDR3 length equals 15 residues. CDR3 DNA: TGTGCCAGCAGTGGGACTAGCGGGAGCCAAGAGACCCAGTACTTC. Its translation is CASSGTSGSQETQYF.

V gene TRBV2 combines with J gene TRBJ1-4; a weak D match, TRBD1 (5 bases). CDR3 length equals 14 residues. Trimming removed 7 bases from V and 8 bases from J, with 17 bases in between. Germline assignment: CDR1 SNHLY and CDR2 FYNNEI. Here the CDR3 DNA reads TGTGCCAGCATCTCGGAGGGCTGGGACGAAAAACTGTTTTTT. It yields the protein CASISEGWDEKLFF.

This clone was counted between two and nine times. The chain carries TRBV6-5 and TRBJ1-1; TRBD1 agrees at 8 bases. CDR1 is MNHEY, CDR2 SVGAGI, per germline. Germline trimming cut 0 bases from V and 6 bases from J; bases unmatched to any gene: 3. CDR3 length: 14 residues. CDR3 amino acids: CASSYSGQEAEAFF. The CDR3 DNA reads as TGTGCCAGCAGTTACTCGGGACAGGAGGCTGAAGCTTTCTTT.

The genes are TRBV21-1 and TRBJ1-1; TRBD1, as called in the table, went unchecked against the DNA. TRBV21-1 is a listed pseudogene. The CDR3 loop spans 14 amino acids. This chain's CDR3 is CASSKHNNNTEAFF. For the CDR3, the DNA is TGTGCCAGCAGCAAACACAACAATAACACTGAAGCTTTCTTT.

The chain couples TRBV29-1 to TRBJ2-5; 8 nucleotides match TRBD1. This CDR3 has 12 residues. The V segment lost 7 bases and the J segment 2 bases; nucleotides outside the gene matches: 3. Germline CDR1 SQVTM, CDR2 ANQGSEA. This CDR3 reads CSAGQGQETQYF. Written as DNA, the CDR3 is TGCAGCGCTGGACAGGGTCAAGAGACCCAGTACTTC.

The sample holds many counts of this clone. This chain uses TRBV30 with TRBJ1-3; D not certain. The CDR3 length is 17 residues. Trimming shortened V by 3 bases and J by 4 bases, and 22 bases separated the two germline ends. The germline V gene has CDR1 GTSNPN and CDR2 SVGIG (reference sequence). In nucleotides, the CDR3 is TGTGCCTGGAGATCCCCCCCTTACCGTGGAGGGGGAAACACCATATATTTT. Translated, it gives CAWRSPPYRGGGNTIYF.

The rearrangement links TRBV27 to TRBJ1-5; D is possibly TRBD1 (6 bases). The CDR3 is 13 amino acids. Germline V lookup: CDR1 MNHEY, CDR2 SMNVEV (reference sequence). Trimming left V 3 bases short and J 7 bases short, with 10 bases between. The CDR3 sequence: CASSLKGDQPQHF. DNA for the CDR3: TGTGCCAGCAGTTTGAAGGGGGACCAGCCCCAGCATTTT.

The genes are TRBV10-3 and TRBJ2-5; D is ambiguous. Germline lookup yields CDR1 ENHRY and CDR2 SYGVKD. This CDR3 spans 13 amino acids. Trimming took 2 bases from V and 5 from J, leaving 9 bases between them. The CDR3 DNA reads TGTGCCATCAGTGAGCCCAGAGGTGAGACCCAGTACTTC. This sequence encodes CAISEPRGETQYF.

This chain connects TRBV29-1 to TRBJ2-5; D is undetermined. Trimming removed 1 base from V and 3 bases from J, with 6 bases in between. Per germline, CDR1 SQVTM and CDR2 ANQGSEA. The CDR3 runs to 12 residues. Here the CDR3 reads CSVEGQEETQYF. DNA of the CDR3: TGCAGCGTTGAAGGGCAGGAAGAGACCCAGTACTTC.

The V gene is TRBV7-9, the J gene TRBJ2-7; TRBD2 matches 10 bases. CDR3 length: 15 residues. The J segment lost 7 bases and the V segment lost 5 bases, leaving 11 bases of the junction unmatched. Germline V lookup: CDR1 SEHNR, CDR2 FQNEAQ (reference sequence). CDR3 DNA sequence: TGTGCCAGCAGCCGCCTAGCGGGAGAAGATAGAGAGCAGTACTTC. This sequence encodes CASSRLAGEDREQYF.

DNA of the CDR3: TGTGCCAGCAGCTTGGCCGGGGCGGGGGATAGCACAGATACGCAGTATTTT. Encoded protein: CASSLAGAGDSTDTQYF. The V gene is TRBV5-6, the J gene TRBJ2-3; 7 bases agree with TRBD2. The CDR3 spans 17 residues. The V and J ends lost 0 bases and 0 bases, in that order; junction bases with no gene match: 7. Germline loops: CDR1 SGHDT, CDR2 YYEEEE.

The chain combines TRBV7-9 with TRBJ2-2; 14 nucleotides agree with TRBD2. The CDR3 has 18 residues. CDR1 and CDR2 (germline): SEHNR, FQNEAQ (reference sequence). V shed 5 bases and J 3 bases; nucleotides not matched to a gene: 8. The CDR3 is CASSPRLAGGLHTGELFF. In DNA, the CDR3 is TGTGCCAGCAGCCCACGACTAGCGGGAGGGCTACACACCGGGGAGCTGTTTTTT.

CDR3 sequence reads: CASSVGTGETQYF. CDR3 nucleotides: TGCGCCAGCAGCGTCGGGACAGGAGAGACCCAGTACTTC. This chain links TRBV5-1 with TRBJ2-5; 8 nucleotides align to TRBD1. CDR3 size: 13 residues. V gave up 4 bases and J gave up 4 bases; unmatched junction bases: 3. In germline, CDR1 is SGHRS, CDR2 YFSETQ.

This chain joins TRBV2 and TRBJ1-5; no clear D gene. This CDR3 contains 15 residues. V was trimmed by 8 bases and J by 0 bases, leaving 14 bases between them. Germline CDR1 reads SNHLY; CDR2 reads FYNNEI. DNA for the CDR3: TGTGCCAGCTCCCAGTTGCAGTATAGCAATCAGCCCCAGCATTTT. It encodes CASSQLQYSNQPQHF.

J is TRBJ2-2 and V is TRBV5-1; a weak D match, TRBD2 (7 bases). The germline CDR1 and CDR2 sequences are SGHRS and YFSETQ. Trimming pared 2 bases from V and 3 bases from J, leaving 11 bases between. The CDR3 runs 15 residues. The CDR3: CASSFQGRDTGELFF. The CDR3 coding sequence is TGCGCCAGCAGCTTCCAGGGGAGGGACACCGGGGAGCTGTTTTTT.

The CDR3, as DNA: TGTGCCAGCGGGTTGGACAGGGTGGTGACTGAAGCTTTCTTT. Translating it yields CASGLDRVVTEAFF. V usage is TRBV2 and J usage is TRBJ1-1; 8 positions agree with TRBD1. J was trimmed by 5 bases and V by 8 bases; bases with no gene match: 10. The germline V gene has CDR1 SNHLY and CDR2 FYNNEI. The CDR3 loop spans 14 amino acids.

This CDR3 reads CASSTSTGTGSSGANVLTF. The CDR3 bases are TGTGCCAGCAGCACGAGCACCGGGACAGGGAGCTCTGGGGCCAACGTCCTGACTTTC. J is TRBJ2-6 and V is TRBV9; the match to TRBD1 covers 9 bases. The ends lost 4 bases at V and 0 bases at J; junction bases unmatched: 11. Germline CDR1 is SGDLS and CDR2 is YYNGEE. This CDR3 comprises 19 residues.

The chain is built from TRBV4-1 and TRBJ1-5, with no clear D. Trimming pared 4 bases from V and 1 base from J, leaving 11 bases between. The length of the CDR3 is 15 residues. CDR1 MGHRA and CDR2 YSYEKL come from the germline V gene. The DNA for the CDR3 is TGCGCCAGCAGCCGCGACGCACTAAGCAATCAGCCCCAGCATTTT. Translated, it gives CASSRDALSNQPQHF.

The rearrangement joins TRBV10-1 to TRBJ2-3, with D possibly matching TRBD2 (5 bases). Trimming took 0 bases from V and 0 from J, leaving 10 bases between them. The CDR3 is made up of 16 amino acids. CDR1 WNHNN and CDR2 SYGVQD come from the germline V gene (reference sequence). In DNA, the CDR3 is TGCGCCAGCAGTGAGTCTATGGGCGGGAGCACAGATACGCAGTATTTT. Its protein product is CASSESMGGSTDTQYF.

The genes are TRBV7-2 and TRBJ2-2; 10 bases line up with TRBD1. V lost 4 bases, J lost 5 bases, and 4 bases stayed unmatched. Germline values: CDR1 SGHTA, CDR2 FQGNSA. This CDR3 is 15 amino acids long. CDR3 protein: CASSSPGQGTGELFF. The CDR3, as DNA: TGTGCCAGCAGCTCTCCGGGACAGGGGACCGGGGAGCTGTTTTTT.

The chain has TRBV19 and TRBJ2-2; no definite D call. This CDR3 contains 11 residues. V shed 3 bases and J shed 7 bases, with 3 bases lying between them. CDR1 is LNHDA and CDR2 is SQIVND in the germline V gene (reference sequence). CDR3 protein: CASSIYGELFF. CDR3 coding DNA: TGTGCCAGTAGTATTTACGGGGAGCTGTTTTTT.

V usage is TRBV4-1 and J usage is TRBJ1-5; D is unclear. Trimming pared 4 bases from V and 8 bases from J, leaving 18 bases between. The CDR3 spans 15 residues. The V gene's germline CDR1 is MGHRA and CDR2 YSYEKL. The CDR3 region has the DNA TGCGCCAGCAGCCGCGGGGTTTTTCTTCAGGAGCCCCAGCATTTT. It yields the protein CASSRGVFLQEPQHF.

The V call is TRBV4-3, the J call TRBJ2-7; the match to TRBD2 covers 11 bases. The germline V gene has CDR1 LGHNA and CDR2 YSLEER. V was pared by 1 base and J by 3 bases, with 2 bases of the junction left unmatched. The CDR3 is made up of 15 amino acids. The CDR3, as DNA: TGCGCCAGCAGCCAAGGGCTAGCGGGAGGCTACGAGCAGTACTTC. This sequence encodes CASSQGLAGGYEQYF.

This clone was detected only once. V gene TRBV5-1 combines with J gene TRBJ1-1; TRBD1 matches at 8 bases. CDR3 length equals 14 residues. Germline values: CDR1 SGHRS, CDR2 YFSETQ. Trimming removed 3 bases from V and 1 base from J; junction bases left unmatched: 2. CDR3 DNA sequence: TGCGCCAGCAGCTCGGGACAGGAGAACACTGAAGCTTTCTTT. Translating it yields CASSSGQENTEAFF.

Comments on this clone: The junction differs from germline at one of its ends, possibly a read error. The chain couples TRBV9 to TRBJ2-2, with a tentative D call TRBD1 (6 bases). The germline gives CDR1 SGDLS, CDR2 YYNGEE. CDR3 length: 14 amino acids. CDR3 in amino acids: CASTGQGNPGELFF. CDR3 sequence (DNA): TGTGCCAGCACCGGGCAGGGGAACCCCGGGGAGCTGTTTTTT.

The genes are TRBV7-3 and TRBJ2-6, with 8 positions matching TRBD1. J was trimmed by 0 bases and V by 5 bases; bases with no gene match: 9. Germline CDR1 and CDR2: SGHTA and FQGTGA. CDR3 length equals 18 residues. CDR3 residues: CASSLAGGGNSGANVLTF. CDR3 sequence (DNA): TGTGCCAGCAGCCTAGCAGGGGGCGGGAACTCTGGGGCCAACGTCCTGACTTTC.